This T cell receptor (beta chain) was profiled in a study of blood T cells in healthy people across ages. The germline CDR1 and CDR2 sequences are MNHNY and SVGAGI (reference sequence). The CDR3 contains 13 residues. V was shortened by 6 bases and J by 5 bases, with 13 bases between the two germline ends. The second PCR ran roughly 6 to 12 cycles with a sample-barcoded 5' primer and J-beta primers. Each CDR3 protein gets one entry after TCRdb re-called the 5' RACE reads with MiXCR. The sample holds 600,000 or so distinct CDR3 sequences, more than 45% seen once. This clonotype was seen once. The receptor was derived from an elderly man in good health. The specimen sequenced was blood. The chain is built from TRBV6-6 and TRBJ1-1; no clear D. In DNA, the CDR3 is TGTGCCAGCAGCGACCCTCGTCGGACTGAAGCTTTCTTT. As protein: CASSDPRRTEAFF.